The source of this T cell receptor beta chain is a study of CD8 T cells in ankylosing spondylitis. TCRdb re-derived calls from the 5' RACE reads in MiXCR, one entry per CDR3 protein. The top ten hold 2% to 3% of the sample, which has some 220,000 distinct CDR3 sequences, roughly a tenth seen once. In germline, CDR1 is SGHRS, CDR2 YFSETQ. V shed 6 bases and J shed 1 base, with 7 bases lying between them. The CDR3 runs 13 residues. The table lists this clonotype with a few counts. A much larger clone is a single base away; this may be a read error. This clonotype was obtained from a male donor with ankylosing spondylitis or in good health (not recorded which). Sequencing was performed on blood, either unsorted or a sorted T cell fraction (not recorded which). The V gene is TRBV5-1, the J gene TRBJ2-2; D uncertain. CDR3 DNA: TGCGCCAGCAAAGGAGTGAACACCGGGGAGCTGTTTTTT. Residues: CASKGVNTGELFF. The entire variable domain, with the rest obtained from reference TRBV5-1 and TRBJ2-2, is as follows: KAGVTQTPRYLIKTRGQQVTLSCSPISGHRSVSWYQQTPGQGLQFLFEYFSETQRNKGNFPGRFSGRQFSNSRSEMNVSTLELGDSALYLCASKGVNTGELFFGEGSRLTVL.